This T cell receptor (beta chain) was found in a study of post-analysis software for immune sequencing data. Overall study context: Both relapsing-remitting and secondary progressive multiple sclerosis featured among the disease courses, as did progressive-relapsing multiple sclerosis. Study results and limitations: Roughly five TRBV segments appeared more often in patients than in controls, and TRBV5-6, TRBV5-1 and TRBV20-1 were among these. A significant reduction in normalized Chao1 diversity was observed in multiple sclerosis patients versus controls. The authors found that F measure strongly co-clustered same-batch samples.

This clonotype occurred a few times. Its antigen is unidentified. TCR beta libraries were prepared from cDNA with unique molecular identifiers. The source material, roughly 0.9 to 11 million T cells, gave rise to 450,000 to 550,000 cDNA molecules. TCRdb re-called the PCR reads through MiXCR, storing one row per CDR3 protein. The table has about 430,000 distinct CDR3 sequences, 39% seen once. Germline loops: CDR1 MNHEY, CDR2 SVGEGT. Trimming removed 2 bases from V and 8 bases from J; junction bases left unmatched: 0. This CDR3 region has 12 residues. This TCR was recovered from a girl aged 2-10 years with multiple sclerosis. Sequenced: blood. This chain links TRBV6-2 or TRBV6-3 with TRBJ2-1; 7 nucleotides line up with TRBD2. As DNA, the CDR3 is TGTGCCAGCAGTTACGCGGGAGATGAGCAGTTCTTC. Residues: CASSYAGDEQFF.